The TCR beta chain under discussion was sequenced for a study of T cell clones after liver transplantation. In the study overall: Samples came from ITN030ST, which attempted immunosuppression withdrawal within 2 years of liver transplantation. The study, taken as a whole, reports: The donor-reactive repertoire was only partly measurable in two subjects, lacking donor cells.

Comments on this clone: Its antigen remains unknown.

This CDR3 spans 16 amino acids. Trimming stripped 0 bases from V and 7 bases from J, with 13 bases between. CDR1 LNHDA and CDR2 SQIVND come from the germline V gene (reference sequence). Method: immunoSEQ multiplex PCR; TCRdb's copy keeps in-frame clones and lacks some. Altogether some 80,000 clones are present, 84% being singletons, with the ten largest covering about 2%. J is TRBJ1-6 and V is TRBV19, with a possible D match to TRBD1 (5 bases). The sequence derives from a human patient who received a liver transplant. The graft donor may account for some of the T cells. The source material was CD4+ T cells from blood, sampled around 50 months after liver transplant. The CDR3 protein is CASSIDPGRGNSPLHF. The CDR3 region has the DNA TGTGCCAGTAGTATAGACCCGGGACGGGGGAATTCACCCCTCCACTTT.